This passage covers 16 T cell receptor beta chains from one sample sequenced in a study of brain T cells in children with intractable seizures. Using immunoSEQ multiplex PCR, the repertoire was profiled, and TCRdb retains in-frame clones only, with some absent. The profile shows 62,000 or so clones, more than 95% of them singletons. The material sequenced was peripheral blood, taken at surgery. Receptors were obtained from a boy in the first two years of life with focal cortical dysplasia and intractable seizures.

This chain uses TRBV5-1 with TRBJ2-7; 8 bases are a match to TRBD1. The trim removed 0 bases at V and 2 bases at J, leaving 4 bases unmatched. The germline gives CDR1 SGHRS, CDR2 YFSETQ. The CDR3 has 15 amino acids. The CDR3, as DNA: TGCGCCAGCAGCTTGGGAGGACAGGGAACCTACGAGCAGTACTTC. The encoded protein is CASSLGGQGTYEQYF.

The sample holds one count of this clone. The V gene is TRBV12-3 or TRBV12-4, the J gene TRBJ1-2; the D gene is possibly TRBD1 (6 bases). V was shortened by 6 bases and J by 7 bases, with 15 bases between the two germline ends. The CDR3 loop spans 13 amino acids. The CDR3 DNA sequence: TGTGCCAGCAGCCAAATACAGGGCTCTGGCTACACCTTC. Translated: CASSQIQGSGYTF.

This sequence joins TRBV28 and TRBJ2-5; the D is unclear. Germline CDR1 reads MDHEN; CDR2 reads SYDVKM. CDR3 length: 13 amino acids. Between the trimmed V and J ends, which lost 2 bases and 5 bases, there was a span of 9 bases. CDR3 in amino acids: CASSLDREETQYF. Here the CDR3 DNA reads TGTGCCAGCAGTTTAGATCGTGAGGAGACCCAGTACTTC.

The rearrangement links TRBV4-2 to TRBJ2-1, with 11 bases identical to TRBD2. V lost 3 bases to trimming and J lost 7 bases; unmatched junction nucleotides: 14. The CDR3 runs 18 residues. Germline V gives CDR1 LGHNA, CDR2 YNFKEQ. Written as DNA, the CDR3 is TGTGCCAGCAGCCAGGCGGTAGCGGGGGGGCCGATAGGGAATGAGCAGTTCTTC. Residues: CASSQAVAGGPIGNEQFF.

The J gene is TRBJ1-2, the V gene TRBV7-9; 7 bases match TRBD1. The CDR3 runs to 13 residues. The V and J ends lost 5 bases and 7 bases, in that order; junction bases with no gene match: 7. CDR1 is SEHNR and CDR2 is FQNEAQ in the germline V gene (reference sequence). In DNA form, the CDR3 reads TGTGCCAGCAGCCCTACAGGGGATGGTGGCTACACCTTC. This sequence encodes CASSPTGDGGYTF.

The gene calls are TRBV7-2 and TRBJ1-1; D not resolved. There are 13 residues in the CDR3. Germline V lookup: CDR1 SGHTA, CDR2 FQGNSA. Trimming took off 1 base at V and 1 base at J, with 4 bases between the two ends. In DNA form, the CDR3 reads TGTGCCAGCAGCTTAGGAAAGAACACTGAAGCTTTCTTT. It specifies CASSLGKNTEAFF.

This clone was detected a few times. The chain uses TRBV18 and TRBJ1-2, with D possibly TRBD1 on 5 matching bases. This CDR3 contains 14 residues. Germline loops: CDR1 KGHSH, CDR2 LQKENI. With 3 bases removed from V and 6 bases from J, the gap between germline ends came to 14 bases. CDR3 sequence (DNA): TGTGCCAGCTCACCTTCTCCAGGGCCGGATGGCTACACCTTC. This translates into CASSPSPGPDGYTF. The whole variable domain, filled in from reference TRBV18 and TRBJ1-2, reads NAGVMQNPRHLVRRRGQEARLRCSPMKGHSHVYWYRQLPEEGLKFMVYLQKENIIDESGMPKERFSAEFPKEGPSILRIQQVVRGDSAAYFCASSPSPGPDGYTFGSGTRLTVV.

V and J are TRBV5-5 and TRBJ1-5, with a weak D call TRBD1 (6 bases). Per germline, CDR1 SGHKS and CDR2 YYEKEE (reference sequence). CDR3 length equals 16 residues. V was clipped by 2 bases and J by 9 bases, with 21 bases between them. This CDR3 reads CASSFLAGAKGGPQHF. CDR3 bases: TGTGCCAGCAGCTTTTTGGCAGGAGCCAAAGGGGGGCCCCAGCATTTT.

The V call is TRBV2, the J call TRBJ2-1; no firm D call. The V end lost 9 bases, the J end lost 0 bases, and 9 bases lay between the germline ends. The CDR3 loop spans 13 amino acids. The germline V gene encodes CDR1 SNHLY and CDR2 FYNNEI. The CDR3 spells CASLQSSYNEQFF. Written as DNA, the CDR3 is TGTGCCAGTCTCCAGAGCTCCTACAATGAGCAGTTCTTC. Full variable domain (outside the CDR3, taken from reference TRBV2 and TRBJ2-1): EPEVTQTPSHQVTQMGQEVILRCVPISNHLYFYWYRQILGQKVEFLVSFYNNEISEKSEIFDDQFSVERPDGSNFTLKIRSTKLEDSAMYFCASLQSSYNEQFFGPGTRLTVL.

This chain joins TRBV14 and TRBJ2-7, with TRBD2 identical over 15 bases. The V gene end was trimmed by 4 bases and the J gene end by 6 bases; junction bases not matched to a gene: 7. The V gene's germline CDR1 is SGHDN and CDR2 FVKESK. The CDR3 is 16 amino acids. The CDR3 loop is CASSPKLGLAGGEQYF. The DNA for the CDR3 is TGTGCCAGCAGCCCTAAGCTGGGACTAGCGGGGGGCGAGCAGTACTTC.

The chain employs TRBV5-4 and TRBJ2-3; possibly TRBD2 for D (5 bases). CDR3 length: 15 residues. The germline V gene has CDR1 SGHNT and CDR2 YYREEE (reference sequence). The germline V and J ends were trimmed by 0 bases and 1 base, with 9 bases remaining between them. CDR3 protein: CASSLGLAGTDTQYF. The CDR3 nucleotides read TGTGCCAGCAGCTTGGGCCTAGCTGGCACAGATACGCAGTATTTT.

The chain uses TRBV18 and TRBJ2-5, with no clear D. This CDR3 is built from 17 residues. Per germline, CDR1 KGHSH and CDR2 LQKENI. Trimming took off 2 bases at V and 4 bases at J, with 20 bases between the two ends. The DNA for the CDR3 is TGTGCCAGCTCACCATCACCTGTTGCATCCGCGGCAGAGACCCAGTACTTC. This gives the protein CASSPSPVASAAETQYF.

The chain has TRBV2 and TRBJ2-3, with 9 bases identical to TRBD1. The junction had 6 bases not matched to a gene; V was cut back by 4 bases and J by 4 bases. The CDR3 has 15 amino acids. The germline gives CDR1 SNHLY, CDR2 FYNNEI. CDR3 in amino acids: CASSADRGWSDTQYF. The CDR3 DNA reads as TGTGCCAGCAGTGCGGACAGGGGATGGTCAGATACGCAGTATTTT.

The gene calls are TRBV7-2 and TRBJ2-7; TRBD2 aligns across 11 bases. V trimming: 5 bases; J trimming: 2 bases; junction bases outside the gene matches: 11. This CDR3 has 17 residues. Germline CDR1 reads SGHTA; CDR2 reads FQGNSA. The CDR3, as DNA: TGTGCCAGCAGCCTACGGTTAGCGGGGGGGGAGGCCTACGAGCAGTACTTC. This gives the protein CASSLRLAGGEAYEQYF.

The chain uses TRBV27 and TRBJ2-6; 8 nucleotides match TRBD1. The V gene's germline CDR1 is MNHEY and CDR2 SMNVEV (reference sequence). V lost 5 bases, J lost 2 bases, and 8 bases stayed unmatched. This CDR3 contains 17 residues. The CDR3 protein is CASSPGTGDPGANVLTF. In DNA, the CDR3 is TGTGCCAGCAGTCCCGGGACAGGAGATCCTGGGGCCAACGTCCTGACTTTC.

The V gene is TRBV2, the J gene TRBJ2-1; 7 bases fit TRBD1. The CDR3 loop spans 12 amino acids. Germline CDR1 reads SNHLY; CDR2 reads FYNNEI. V shed 6 bases and J 9 bases; nucleotides not matched to a gene: 5. The CDR3 sequence: CASSWDRGEQFF. The CDR3 DNA is TGTGCCAGCAGCTGGGACAGAGGTGAGCAGTTCTTC.